This T cell receptor (beta chain) came from a study of T cells in Graves' hyperthyroidism and ophthalmopathy. Study-level findings and limits: By a 13 V-J model, ophthalmopathy was set apart from stable hyperthyroidism. Most clonotypes expanded in the thyroid (above 0.001) were also present in blood.

The CDR3 is made up of 16 amino acids. Trimming cost V 7 bases and J 4 bases; bases outside gene matches: 10. Hyperthyroidism of Graves' type that showed no ophthalmopathy progression within 18 months was stable. Diagnoses used clinical symptoms, serum thyroxine and TRAb, thyroid ultrasound and orbital computed tomography. In this sample, this clonotype turned up once. Its antigen is undetermined. Using RNA transcripts as the source, TCR beta CDR3 regions were amplified. The TCR CDR3 was amplified in a first-round RT-PCR using the HTBI primer set. TCRdb itself ran the multiplex PCR reads through MiXCR, one entry per CDR3 protein. Here the sample spans some 360,000 distinct CDR3 sequences, about 15% being singletons.

V is TRBV12-3 or TRBV12-4 and J is TRBJ1-2, with 12 bases lining up with TRBD1. Input material: blood. This sequence originates from an older woman with Graves' hyperthyroidism. CDR3 sequence: CASNWGTGGYGYGYTF. CDR3 sequence (DNA): TGTGCCAGCAACTGGGGGACAGGGGGCTACGGCTATGGCTACACCTTC.